The source of this T cell receptor beta chain is a study of blood T cells in healthy people across ages. Overall study findings and caveats: Naive CD4+ cells and diversity were both higher in long-lived donors than in aged donors. It was held that diversity estimates obtained from one million T cells represented underestimates.

For this clonotype: What it binds is unknown.

For the second PCR, which ran for roughly 6 to 12 cycles, a sample-barcoded 5' primer and a J-beta primer mix were used. Each of the samples gave a minimum of 2.5 million paired-end reads that contained CDR3. TCRdb reprocessed the 5' RACE reads with MiXCR, giving one entry per CDR3 protein. Among 700,000 or so distinct CDR3 sequences listed, approximately 21% were seen once. The CDR3 runs to 14 residues. With 4 bases removed from V and 4 bases from J, the gap between germline ends came to 15 bases. Germline CDR1 reads SGHRS; CDR2 reads YFSETQ. The receptor was derived from a man between 65 and 80 years old in good health. The material sequenced was blood. The chain is built from TRBV5-1 and TRBJ2-7; D is perhaps TRBD2 (6 bases). The CDR3 DNA is TGCGCCAGCAGCGGGACTCCTAGACCTTACGAGCAGTACTTC. It specifies CASSGTPRPYEQYF.